The 17 T cell receptor beta chains reported below all come from one sample, sequenced in a study of T cell changes during pregnancy in multiple sclerosis. Libraries were prepared by immunoSEQ multiplex PCR; TCRdb keeps only in-frame clonotypes and omits some of them. The data contain under 75,000 clones, about 94% of them singletons. Specimen: peripheral blood, collected in the third trimester of pregnancy. These receptors came from a female donor in good health, enrolled as a control in a pregnancy study.

The V and J genes are TRBV5-4 and TRBJ2-5; D perhaps matches TRBD2 (5 bases). CDR1 SGHNT and CDR2 YYREEE come from the germline V gene (reference sequence). This CDR3 is built from 14 residues. With 0 bases removed from V and 5 bases from J, the gap between germline ends came to 11 bases. CDR3 in DNA: TGTGCCAGCAGCTTGGGTACTAGTTCGGAGACCCAGTACTTC. Its translation is CASSLGTSSETQYF.

The V and J genes are TRBV5-4 and TRBJ2-4; D might be TRBD2 (5 bases). Looked up from germline, CDR1 is SGHNT and CDR2 is YYREEE (reference sequence). V dropped 1 base and J dropped 5 bases, with 7 bases sitting between them. The CDR3 totals 13 residues. CDR3 loop: CASSLMGENIQYF. CDR3 sequence (DNA): TGTGCCAGCAGCTTGATGGGAGAAAACATTCAGTACTTC.

The V gene is TRBV5-4, the J gene TRBJ2-3, with 13 bases lining up with TRBD2. CDR1 and CDR2 (germline): SGHNT, YYREEE (reference sequence). The CDR3 runs 16 residues. J lost 6 bases, V lost 5 bases, and 9 bases had no gene match. CDR3 bases: TGTGCCAGCAGGGCCGGGACTAGCGGGACCCTCGATACGCAGTATTTT. Translated, it gives CASRAGTSGTLDTQYF.

The CDR3 nucleotides read TGTGCCAGCAGCTTAAACAGGGGAGAGACCCAGTACTTC. This codes for CASSLNRGETQYF. V is TRBV7-2 and J is TRBJ2-5; 7 bases line up with TRBD1. V lost 2 bases to trimming and J lost 4 bases; unmatched junction nucleotides: 1. This CDR3 contains 13 residues. Germline lookup yields CDR1 SGHTA and CDR2 FQGNSA.

The chain combines TRBV19 with TRBJ2-3; D gene uncertain. Trimming removed 7 bases at V and 2 bases at J, with 13 bases between. This CDR3 contains 14 residues. The germline gives CDR1 LNHDA, CDR2 SQIVND (reference sequence). CDR3 amino acids: CASIHCRFTDTQYF. The DNA for the CDR3 is TGTGCCAGTATCCACTGCCGCTTCACAGATACGCAGTATTTT.

CDR3 sequence: CASSPDLGETQYF. DNA for the CDR3: TGCGCCAGCAGCCCGGACTTGGGAGAGACCCAGTACTTC. The chain combines TRBV5-1 with TRBJ2-5; a possible D gene is TRBD2 (5 bases). Trimming took 4 bases from V and 4 from J, leaving 11 bases between them. The germline CDR1 and CDR2 sequences are SGHRS and YFSETQ. This CDR3 is built from 13 residues.

The gene calls are TRBV6-5 and TRBJ2-1, with 12 positions matching TRBD2. The CDR3 is made up of 16 amino acids. Germline V lookup: CDR1 MNHEY, CDR2 SVGAGI. Unmatched junction bases numbered 8, after V lost 4 bases and J lost 7 bases. CDR3: CASSSLTSGRNNEQFF. The CDR3 DNA is TGTGCCAGCAGTTCCCTGACTAGCGGGAGAAATAATGAGCAGTTCTTC.

This clone was seen once. The rearrangement joins TRBV5-1 to TRBJ2-7, with TRBD2 identical over 9 bases. J was trimmed by 4 bases and V by 2 bases; bases with no gene match: 4. Germline CDR1 and CDR2: SGHRS and YFSETQ. This CDR3 comprises 14 residues. The CDR3 DNA is TGCGCCAGCAGCTTTAGCGGGAGTATGTACGAGCAGTACTTC. Its protein is CASSFSGSMYEQYF.

The chain recombines TRBV13 with TRBJ2-7, with no clear D. Per the germline V gene, CDR1 is PRHDT and CDR2 is FYEKMQ (reference sequence). The CDR3 loop spans 12 amino acids. V was shortened by 0 bases and J by 7 bases, with 7 bases between the two germline ends. CDR3 bases: TGTGCCAGCAGCTTAGGGGTTCTAGAGCAGTACTTC. Translating gives CASSLGVLEQYF.

The chain combines TRBV6-6 with TRBJ1-1; no firm D call. Germline-derived CDR1 and CDR2 are MNHNY and SVGAGI (reference sequence). V was pared by 6 bases and J by 2 bases, with 13 bases between. The CDR3 is 14 residues long. CDR3 loop: CASRSSRANTEAFF. The CDR3 DNA follows: TGTGCCAGCAGGAGCTCTAGAGCCAACACTGAAGCTTTCTTT.

This sequence joins TRBV11-3 and TRBJ2-5; TRBD2 agrees at 7 bases. This CDR3 has 15 residues. V was clipped by 6 bases and J by 5 bases; unmatched bases: 12. Germline CDR1 and CDR2: SGHNT and YENEEA. The CDR3 DNA is TGTGCCAGCAGATTCGGGGGAGGGCGAGGGGAGACCCAGTACTTC. Its translation: CASRFGGGRGETQYF. Based on the CDR3 plus reference TRBV11-3 and TRBJ2-5, the full variable domain is EAGVVQSPRYKIIEKKQPVAFWCNPISGHNTLYWYLQNLGQGPELLIRYENEEAVDDSQLPKDRFSAERLKGVDSTLKIQPAELGDSAVYLCASRFGGGRGETQYFGPGTRLLVL.

The chain carries TRBV19 and TRBJ1-4, with TRBD1 matching 7 bases. The germline gives CDR1 LNHDA, CDR2 SQIVND (reference sequence). Germline trimming cut 7 bases from V and 7 bases from J; bases unmatched to any gene: 9. The CDR3 runs to 14 residues. The CDR3: CASTWTGWSEKLFF. The CDR3 nucleotides are TGTGCCAGTACCTGGACAGGCTGGAGTGAAAAACTGTTTTTT. The variable domain in full, completed from reference TRBV19 and TRBJ1-4, reads DGGITQSPKYLFRKEGQNVTLSCEQNLNHDAMYWYRQDPGQGLRLIYYSQIVNDFQKGDIAEGYSVSREKKESFPLTVTSAQKNPTAFYLCASTWTGWSEKLFFGSGTQLSVL.

The V call is TRBV6-1, the J call TRBJ1-1; weak D call: TRBD1 (5 bases). The CDR3 sequence is 14 residues long. The germline V gene encodes CDR1 MNHNS and CDR2 SASEGT. The ends were cut back, 6 bases at V and 4 bases at J, with 15 bases in the middle. The CDR3 nucleotides read TGTGCCAGCAGCGCAAGGGGTTGGGTCACTGAAGCTTTCTTT. It codes for CASSARGWVTEAFF.

The rearrangement joins TRBV5-1 to TRBJ1-2; D might be TRBD1 (6 bases). The germline CDR1 and CDR2 sequences are SGHRS and YFSETQ. The CDR3 covers 13 residues. Trimming removed 3 bases at V and 8 bases at J, with 14 bases between. CDR3 coding DNA: TGCGCCAGCAGCTATAACAGGGATGAGGGCTACACCTTC. Amino acids: CASSYNRDEGYTF. The whole variable domain, filled in from reference TRBV5-1 and TRBJ1-2, reads KAGVTQTPRYLIKTRGQQVTLSCSPISGHRSVSWYQQTPGQGLQFLFEYFSETQRNKGNFPGRFSGRQFSNSRSEMNVSTLELGDSALYLCASSYNRDEGYTFGSGTRLTVV.

This sequence joins TRBV7-9 and TRBJ2-3, with 8 bases identical to TRBD2. V shed 1 base, J shed 0 bases, and the junction held 3 bases outside the gene matches. The CDR3 totals 16 residues. Germline-derived CDR1 and CDR2 are SEHNR and FQNEAQ (reference sequence). The CDR3 nucleotides read TGTGCCAGCAGCTTAGGTAGCGGGGTTAGCACAGATACGCAGTATTTT. This encodes CASSLGSGVSTDTQYF.

The J gene is TRBJ2-2, the V gene TRBV5-4, with TRBD1 matching over 7 bases. Germline CDR1 reads SGHNT; CDR2 reads YYREEE (reference sequence). J was trimmed by 2 bases and V by 3 bases; bases with no gene match: 4. This CDR3 spans 15 amino acids. The CDR3 coding sequence is TGTGCCAGCAGCTCACAGGGGCTTAACACCGGGGAGCTGTTTTTT. Residues: CASSSQGLNTGELFF.

This chain connects TRBV6-1 to TRBJ1-2, with D perhaps TRBD1 (6 bases). The CDR3 is 16 amino acids. Germline V gene lookup returns CDR1 MNHNS and CDR2 SASEGT. The V end lost 2 bases, the J end lost 5 bases, and 18 bases lay between the germline ends. CDR3 nucleotides: TGTGCCAGCAGTGAACCCCTCCGGACAGAACTTTATGGCTACACCTTC. This sequence encodes CASSEPLRTELYGYTF.